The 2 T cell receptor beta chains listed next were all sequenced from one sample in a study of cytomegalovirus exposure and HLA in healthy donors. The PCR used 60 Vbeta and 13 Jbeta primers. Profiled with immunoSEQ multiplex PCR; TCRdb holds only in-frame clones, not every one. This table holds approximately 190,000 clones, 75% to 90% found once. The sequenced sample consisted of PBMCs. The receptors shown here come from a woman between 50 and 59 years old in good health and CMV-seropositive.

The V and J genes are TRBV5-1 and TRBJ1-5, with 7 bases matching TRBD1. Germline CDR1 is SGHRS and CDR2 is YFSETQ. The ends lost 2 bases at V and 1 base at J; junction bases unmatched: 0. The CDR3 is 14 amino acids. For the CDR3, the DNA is TGCGCCAGCAGCTTAGGGGGCAGCAATCAGCCCCAGCATTTT. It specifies CASSLGGSNQPQHF.

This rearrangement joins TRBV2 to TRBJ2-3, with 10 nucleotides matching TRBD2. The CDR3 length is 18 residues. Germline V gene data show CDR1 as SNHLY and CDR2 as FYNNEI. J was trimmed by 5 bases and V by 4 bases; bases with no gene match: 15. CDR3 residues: CASSGGASGGLSVDTQYF. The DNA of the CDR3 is TGTGCCAGCAGTGGGGGGGCTAGCGGGGGCCTTTCCGTAGATACGCAGTATTTT.